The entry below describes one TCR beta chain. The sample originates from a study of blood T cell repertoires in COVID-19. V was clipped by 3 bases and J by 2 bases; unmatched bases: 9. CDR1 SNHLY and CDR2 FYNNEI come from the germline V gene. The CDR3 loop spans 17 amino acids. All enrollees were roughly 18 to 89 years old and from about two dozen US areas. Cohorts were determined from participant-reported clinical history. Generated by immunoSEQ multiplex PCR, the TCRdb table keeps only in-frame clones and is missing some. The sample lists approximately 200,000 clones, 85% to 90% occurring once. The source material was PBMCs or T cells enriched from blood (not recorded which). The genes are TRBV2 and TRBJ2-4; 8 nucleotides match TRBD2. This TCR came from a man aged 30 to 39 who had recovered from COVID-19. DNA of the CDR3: TGTGCCAGCAGTGATGTTTTTCGGGGGGGAACCAAAAACATTCAGTACTTC. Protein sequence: CASSDVFRGGTKNIQYF.